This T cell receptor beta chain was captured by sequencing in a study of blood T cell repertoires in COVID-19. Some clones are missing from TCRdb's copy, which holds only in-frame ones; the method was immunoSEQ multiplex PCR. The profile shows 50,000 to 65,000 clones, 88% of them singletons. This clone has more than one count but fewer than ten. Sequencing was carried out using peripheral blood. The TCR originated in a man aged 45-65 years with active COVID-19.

CDR3 DNA sequence: TGCGCCAGCAGCCAAGGTGAGGCTCGGTGGACTGAAGCTTTCTTT. This encodes CASSQGEARWTEAFF. The chain joins TRBV4-1 to TRBJ1-1; D not resolved. Looked up from germline, CDR1 is MGHRA and CDR2 is YSYEKL. Trimming cost V 1 base and J 5 bases, with 14 bases left between them. The CDR3 length is 15 residues.